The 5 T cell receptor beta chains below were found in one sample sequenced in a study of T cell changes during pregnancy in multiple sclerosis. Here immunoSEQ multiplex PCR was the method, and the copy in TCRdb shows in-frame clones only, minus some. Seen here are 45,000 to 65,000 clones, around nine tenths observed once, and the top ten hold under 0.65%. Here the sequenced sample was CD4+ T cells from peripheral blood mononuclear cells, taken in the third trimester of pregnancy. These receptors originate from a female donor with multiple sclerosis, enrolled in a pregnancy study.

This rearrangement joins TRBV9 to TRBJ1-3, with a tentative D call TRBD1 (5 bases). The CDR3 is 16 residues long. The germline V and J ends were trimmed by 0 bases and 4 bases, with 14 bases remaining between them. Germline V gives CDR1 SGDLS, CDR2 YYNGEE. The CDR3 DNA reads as TGTGCCAGCAGCGTAGGTCTTTCGGGGGTCGGAAACACCATATATTTT. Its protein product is CASSVGLSGVGNTIYF.

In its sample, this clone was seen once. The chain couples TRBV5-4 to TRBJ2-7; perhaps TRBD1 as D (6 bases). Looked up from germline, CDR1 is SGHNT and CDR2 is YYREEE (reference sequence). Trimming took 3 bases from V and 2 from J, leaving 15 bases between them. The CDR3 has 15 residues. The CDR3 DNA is TGTGCCAGCAGCTCCCGACAGGTCGAAACCTACGAGCAGTACTTC. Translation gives CASSSRQVETYEQYF.

CDR3 nucleotide sequence: TGTGCCAGCAGCCCTCTTGGCGGGGATAATTCACCCCTCCACTTT. Encoded protein: CASSPLGGDNSPLHF. The rearrangement links TRBV4-2 to TRBJ1-6, with unresolved D. Germline CDR1 is LGHNA and CDR2 is YNFKEQ. Trimming removed 4 bases from V and 5 bases from J, with 12 bases in between. The CDR3 runs to 15 residues.

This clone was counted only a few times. CDR3 coding DNA: TGTGCCAGCAGCTTAGCAGGGACAGTCAATTCACCCCTCCACTTT. The encoded protein is CASSLAGTVNSPLHF. The V and J genes are TRBV11-2 and TRBJ1-6; 7 bases match TRBD1. This CDR3 is built from 15 residues. J gave up 7 bases and V 1 base, and 4 bases lay outside the gene matches. Germline CDR1 is SGHAT and CDR2 is FQNNGV.

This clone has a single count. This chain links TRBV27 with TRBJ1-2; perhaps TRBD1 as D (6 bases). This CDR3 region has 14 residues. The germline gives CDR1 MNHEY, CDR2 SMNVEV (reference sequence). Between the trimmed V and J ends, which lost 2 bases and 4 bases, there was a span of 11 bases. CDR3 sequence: CASSLIAGVYGYTF. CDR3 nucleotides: TGTGCCAGCAGTTTAATCGCAGGGGTCTATGGCTACACCTTC.